Below, 14 T cell receptor beta chains from the same sample are listed, as sequenced in a study of blood T cell repertoires in COVID-19. The protocol was immunoSEQ multiplex PCR, while the TCRdb copy is restricted to in-frame clones and leaves out a portion. The sample has around 37,000 clones, 85% seen once; the top ten hold under 5%. Sequencing was carried out using peripheral blood. The origin of the receptors is a man aged 45-65 years with active COVID-19.

The rearrangement links TRBV6-6 to TRBJ2-2; D perhaps matches TRBD2 (5 bases). V dropped 5 bases and J dropped 7 bases, with 11 bases sitting between them. Germline CDR1 and CDR2: MNHNY and SVGAGI (reference sequence). CDR3 length: 13 amino acids. CDR3 region: CASSPEGSGELFF. Written as DNA, the CDR3 is TGTGCCAGCAGTCCCGAGGGTAGCGGGGAGCTGTTTTTT.

This chain joins TRBV12-3 or TRBV12-4 and TRBJ1-2; possible D gene TRBD1, 6 bases. The V end lost 5 bases, the J end lost 6 bases, and 13 bases lay between the germline ends. This CDR3 region has 13 residues. CDR3 loop: CASSDGTPDGYTF. The CDR3 bases are TGTGCCAGCAGTGACGGGACACCCGATGGCTACACCTTC.

The DNA for the CDR3 is TGCGCCAGCAGCCGAGAGGACAGGTCTTCGGACAATGAGCAGTTCTTC. Residues: CASSREDRSSDNEQFF. The chain recombines TRBV4-1 with TRBJ2-1; 7 nucleotides match TRBD1. The V gene's germline CDR1 is MGHRA and CDR2 YSYEKL. The CDR3 spans 16 residues. The junction had 11 bases not matched to a gene; V was cut back by 4 bases and J by 5 bases.

This clone was counted a single time. The chain carries TRBV20-1 and TRBJ2-7; D unresolved. The V end lost 6 bases, the J end lost 4 bases, and 10 bases lay between the germline ends. Germline CDR1 DFQATT, CDR2 SNEGSKA (reference sequence). The CDR3 runs to 11 residues. CDR3 in amino acids: CSAGSFYEQYF. In nucleotides, the CDR3 is TGCAGTGCCGGGTCTTTTTACGAGCAGTACTTC.

This clone was observed a single time. V usage is TRBV6-2 or TRBV6-3 and J usage is TRBJ2-7; D is perhaps TRBD1 (6 bases). Trimming took off 0 bases at V and 6 bases at J, with 15 bases between the two ends. The CDR3 runs to 15 residues. CDR1 and CDR2 from the germline V gene are MNHEY and SVGEGT. The DNA for the CDR3 is TGTGCCAGCAGTTACTCGAGCGCAACAGGGCCCGAGCAGTACTTC. This translates into CASSYSSATGPEQYF.

This sequence joins TRBV9 and TRBJ2-1; D might be TRBD1 (5 bases). This CDR3 comprises 12 residues. Germline V lookup: CDR1 SGDLS, CDR2 YYNGEE. V lost 5 bases to trimming and J lost 4 bases, with 7 bases between them. CDR3 protein: CASRGVYNEQFF. The CDR3 DNA reads TGTGCCAGCAGAGGGGTTTACAATGAGCAGTTCTTC.

The chain is built from TRBV10-3 and TRBJ2-7; TRBD1 is a possible D gene (6 bases). The CDR3 covers 11 residues. CDR1 is ENHRY and CDR2 is SYGVKD in the germline V gene. Trimming took off 10 bases at V and 2 bases at J, with 9 bases between the two ends. The CDR3 DNA reads TGTGCCACTAGGACAGCCTACGAGCAGTACTTC. Amino acid sequence: CATRTAYEQYF.

This clone is a singleton in its sample. The gene calls are TRBV3-1 (or the pseudogene TRBV3-2) and TRBJ1-4, with TRBD1 as a possible D gene (5 bases). The germline gives CDR1 LGHDT, CDR2 YNNKEL (reference sequence). Between the trimmed V and J ends, which lost 0 bases and 7 bases, there was a span of 9 bases. The CDR3 is 14 residues long. CDR3 residues: CASSQDRVAEKLFF. The CDR3 DNA sequence: TGTGCCAGCAGCCAAGACAGGGTAGCTGAAAAACTGTTTTTT.

The CDR3 loop reads CAIKNPGPTEAFF. The DNA for the CDR3 is TGTGCCATCAAGAACCCAGGGCCCACTGAAGCTTTCTTT. This chain joins TRBV10-3 and TRBJ1-1, with D possibly being TRBD1 (5 bases). There are 13 residues in the CDR3. Per germline, CDR1 ENHRY and CDR2 SYGVKD. The V gene lost 7 bases and the J gene lost 4 bases, with 13 bases spanning the gap.

This rearrangement joins TRBV4-3 to TRBJ1-2; 9 bases map to TRBD1. V shed 3 bases and J 3 bases; nucleotides not matched to a gene: 2. In germline, CDR1 is LGHNA, CDR2 YSLEER. CDR3 length: 14 residues. CDR3 DNA: TGCGCCAGCAGCCAGACAGGGGGTCACTATGGCTACACCTTC. Translating it yields CASSQTGGHYGYTF.

This clone was detected once. This chain joins TRBV5-1 and TRBJ1-6; a weak D match, TRBD1 (5 bases). V was shortened by 0 bases and J by 7 bases, with 17 bases between the two germline ends. Per germline, CDR1 SGHRS and CDR2 YFSETQ. This CDR3 comprises 17 residues. CDR3 in amino acids: CASSLVWMARENSPLHF. The CDR3 nucleotides read TGCGCCAGCAGCTTGGTATGGATGGCCAGGGAAAATTCACCCCTCCACTTT.

This chain joins TRBV3-1 (or the pseudogene TRBV3-2) and TRBJ2-7; perhaps TRBD2 as D (6 bases). The V end was cut by 2 bases, the J end by 3 bases, with 11 bases between. This CDR3 spans 14 amino acids. Germline CDR1 and CDR2: LGHDT and YNNKEL (reference sequence). CDR3 amino acids: CASSQRRDGYEQYF. For the CDR3, the DNA is TGTGCCAGCAGCCAAAGGCGGGACGGCTACGAGCAGTACTTC.

The chain recombines TRBV6-1 with TRBJ1-1; 7 bases are shared with TRBD1. The CDR3 runs 14 residues. Germline V gene data show CDR1 as MNHNS and CDR2 as SASEGT. The V and J ends lost 5 bases and 3 bases, in that order; junction bases with no gene match: 6. Written as DNA, the CDR3 is TGTGCCAGCAGTCCTGGACAGGCATACACTGAAGCTTTCTTT. It encodes CASSPGQAYTEAFF.

This clone appeared a few times. At one of its ends the junction is not consistent with the germline gene, which may arise from a read error. V is TRBV28 and J is TRBJ2-1; D gene uncertain. CDR1 and CDR2 from the germline V gene are MDHEN and SYDVKM. The CDR3 has 11 residues. CDR3 residues: CASSLLPAYVF. The CDR3 DNA follows: TGTGCCAGCAGTTTGCTACCCGCTTATGTCTTC.